The 15 T cell receptor beta chains presented below share a single source sample, sequenced in a study of cytomegalovirus exposure and HLA in healthy donors. The study ran its PCR with 60 Vbeta and 13 Jbeta primers. Generated by immunoSEQ multiplex PCR, the TCRdb table keeps only in-frame clones and is missing some. The sample comprises 150,000 to 160,000 clones, around 84% of which are singletons, and 2% to 2.5% rests with the top ten. Sample: PBMCs. The receptors were sampled from a woman in her late teens or twenties in good health and CMV-seronegative.

This clone was detected only a few times. V usage is TRBV4-3 and J usage is TRBJ2-7, with a tentative D call TRBD2 (5 bases). CDR1 and CDR2 (germline): LGHNA, YSLEER. Trimming cost V 6 bases and J 2 bases, with 17 bases left between them. The CDR3 has 15 amino acids. This chain's CDR3 is CASSRNLAPAYEQYF. As DNA, the CDR3 is TGCGCCAGCAGTCGGAACCTAGCTCCCGCCTACGAGCAGTACTTC.

DNA for the CDR3: TGTGCCAGTACCAAGGGAACCGGGACAGTGGGTAATGAAAAACTGTTTTTT. As protein: CASTKGTGTVGNEKLFF. The V and J genes are TRBV19 and TRBJ1-4, with 7 bases aligning to TRBD1. V trimming: 7 bases; J trimming: 4 bases; junction bases outside the gene matches: 15. Germline V gene lookup returns CDR1 LNHDA and CDR2 SQIVND (reference sequence). CDR3 size: 17 residues.

The chain is built from TRBV12-2 and TRBJ2-2; the table's D call, TRBD1, was not checked against the DNA. TRBV12-2 is a documented pseudogene. The CDR3 contains 21 residues. CDR3 loop: CASRPRGKNPGVHSNTGELFF. CDR3 DNA sequence: TGTGCAAGTCGCCCCAGGGGGAAAAACCCTGGGGTCCACTCGAACACCGGGGAGCTGTTTTTT.

This chain connects TRBV7-2 to TRBJ1-2; TRBD1 might be the D (5 bases). CDR3 length: 14 amino acids. Trimming cost V 2 bases and J 8 bases, with 15 bases left between them. CDR1 is SGHTA, CDR2 FQGNSA, per germline. The chain's CDR3 is CASSLNSGGRGYTF. CDR3 DNA: TGTGCCAGCAGCTTAAACTCGGGGGGAAGGGGCTACACCTTC.

The chain carries TRBV25-1 and TRBJ2-3, with D perhaps matching TRBD2 (6 bases). The V end lost 3 bases, the J end lost 6 bases, and 16 bases lay between the germline ends. Germline CDR1 MGHDK, CDR2 SYGVNS. This CDR3 region has 15 residues. CDR3 in amino acids: CASSENPHRGDTQYF. Here the CDR3 DNA reads TGTGCCAGCAGTGAGAACCCTCACCGGGGGGATACGCAGTATTTT.

The V gene is TRBV2, the J gene TRBJ2-7, with D possibly TRBD2 on 6 matching bases. The germline V and J ends were trimmed by 5 bases and 4 bases, with 18 bases remaining between them. This CDR3 is 15 amino acids long. Germline V CDR1 and CDR2: SNHLY, FYNNEI. The CDR3 DNA reads TGTGCCAGCAGTCGGCTCAGCCCCGGGGGATACGAGCAGTACTTC. Translation: CASSRLSPGGYEQYF.

This chain joins TRBV5-8 and TRBJ2-7; 7 nucleotides line up with TRBD2. The CDR3 totals 17 residues. Germline assignment: CDR1 SGHTS and CDR2 YDEGEE. The V gene end was trimmed by 4 bases and the J gene end by 1 base; junction bases not matched to a gene: 14. The DNA for the CDR3 is TGTGCCAGCAGCGGCATCGGGGGAGGGGAGAGGTCCTACGAGCAGTACTTC. Translated: CASSGIGGGERSYEQYF.

The rearrangement uses TRBV11-2 and TRBJ2-4; the match to TRBD2 covers 8 bases. The junction had 10 bases not matched to a gene; V was cut back by 5 bases and J by 7 bases. Germline CDR1 reads SGHAT; CDR2 reads FQNNGV. The CDR3 has 15 residues. CDR3 nucleotides: TGTGCCAGCAGCCTGCCGGGACTAGTCGGGAACATTCAGTACTTC. This translates into CASSLPGLVGNIQYF.

V and J are TRBV7-9 and TRBJ2-1; 7 bases fit TRBD2. The CDR3 has 16 residues. Looked up from germline, CDR1 is SEHNR and CDR2 is FQNEAQ (reference sequence). Trimming took 4 bases from V and 0 from J; bases not matched to a gene: 6. The CDR3 coding sequence is TGTGCCAGCAGCTCCGCCCGCGGGGGCTCCTACAATGAGCAGTTCTTC. Residues: CASSSARGGSYNEQFF.

J is TRBJ1-2 and V is TRBV28, with TRBD1 matching 10 bases. Trimming cost V 5 bases and J 4 bases; bases outside gene matches: 1. Germline CDR1 reads MDHEN; CDR2 reads SYDVKM. The CDR3 is 13 residues long. CDR3 residues: CASSRQGAYGYTF. The CDR3, as DNA: TGTGCCAGCAGTAGACAGGGGGCCTATGGCTACACCTTC.

This chain links TRBV28 with TRBJ1-1, with D perhaps matching TRBD1 (5 bases). This CDR3 contains 15 residues. Trimming removed 3 bases at V and 5 bases at J, with 16 bases between. In germline, CDR1 is MDHEN, CDR2 SYDVKM. The CDR3: CASSFPQARGTEAFF. In nucleotides, the CDR3 is TGTGCCAGCAGTTTTCCGCAGGCGCGGGGGACTGAAGCTTTCTTT.

The chain is built from TRBV28 and TRBJ1-2; D unclear. Germline CDR1 reads MDHEN; CDR2 reads SYDVKM. V lost 4 bases to trimming and J lost 0 bases, with 9 bases between them. The CDR3 runs 14 residues. The CDR3 is CASSWPASNYGYTF. CDR3 nucleotides: TGTGCCAGCAGTTGGCCAGCGTCTAACTATGGCTACACCTTC.

In this sample, this clone turned up once. The CDR3 bases are TGTGCCAGCAGCACAAGGGGGTTAGAGAAACTGTTTTTT. It yields the protein CASSTRGLEKLFF. V is TRBV5-6 and J is TRBJ1-4, with a possible D match to TRBD1 (6 bases). The CDR3 spans 13 residues. The V gene lost 4 bases and the J gene lost 11 bases, with 15 bases spanning the gap. Germline V CDR1 and CDR2: SGHDT, YYEEEE. Drawing the rest from reference TRBV5-6 and TRBJ1-4, the complete variable domain is DAGVTQSPTHLIKTRGQQVTLRCSPKSGHDTVSWYQQALGQGPQFIFQYYEEEERQRGNFPDRFSGHQFPNYSSELNVNALLLGDSALYLCASSTRGLEKLFFGSGTQLSVL.

The chain combines TRBV11-2 with TRBJ1-4; TRBD1 agrees at 7 bases. Germline trimming cut 6 bases from V and 3 bases from J; bases unmatched to any gene: 4. This CDR3 region has 14 residues. Germline V gives CDR1 SGHAT, CDR2 FQNNGV. The CDR3, as DNA: TGTGCCAGCAGACCAACAGGGGCTAATGAAAAACTGTTTTTT. Protein sequence: CASRPTGANEKLFF.

The V call is TRBV7-9, the J call TRBJ1-4, with D hard to call. Trimming took 5 bases from V and 8 from J, leaving 18 bases between them. Germline V gene data show CDR1 as SEHNR and CDR2 as FQNEAQ (reference sequence). The CDR3 covers 15 residues. In nucleotides, the CDR3 is TGTGCCAGCAGCGTGAGAGAGACATTCGAGGAAAAACTGTTTTTT. Translating gives CASSVRETFEEKLFF. The whole variable domain, remainder taken from reference TRBV7-9 and TRBJ1-4, is DTGVSQNPRHKITKRGQNVTFRCDPISEHNRLYWYRQTLGQGPEFLTYFQNEAQLEKSRLLSDRFSAERPKGSFSTLEIQRTEQGDSAMYLCASSVRETFEEKLFFGSGTQLSVL.